Following are 3 T cell receptor beta chains from one sample sequenced in a study of blood T cell repertoires in COVID-19 (dated by TCRdb to the early 2020s). The library was made by the immunoSEQ multiplex PCR assay. In its TCRdb copy, this immuneACCESS table keeps in-frame sequences only and misses some clones. Where compared with another copy, unresolved V genes explain less than half of these, and the others have no known cause. Recorded for this sample are 150,000 to 200,000 clones; 84% of them occurred a single time. Around 14% of the sample is held by the ten biggest clonotypes. The material sequenced was peripheral blood. The receptors stem from a man in his late teens or twenties with active or convalescent COVID-19.

The chain couples TRBV5-1 to TRBJ1-6; D perhaps matches TRBD1 (6 bases). Germline V CDR1 and CDR2: SGHRS, YFSETQ. V lost 0 bases, J lost 6 bases, and 10 bases lay in between. This CDR3 spans 15 amino acids. CDR3 coding DNA: TGCGCCAGCAGCTTGGAACAGGGCGGTAATTCACCCCTCCACTTT. This sequence encodes CASSLEQGGNSPLHF.

The genes are TRBV28 and TRBJ1-2; TRBD1 is a possible D gene (5 bases). V lost 3 bases and J 2 bases, leaving 10 bases between the germline ends. CDR3 length: 14 residues. Germline V gene data show CDR1 as MDHEN and CDR2 as SYDVKM. The CDR3 DNA reads as TGTGCCAGCAGTTTTCCGGGACTGAACTATGGCTACACCTTC. It specifies CASSFPGLNYGYTF.

V is TRBV30 and J is TRBJ2-7; 7 bases map to TRBD1. Germline CDR1 is GTSNPN and CDR2 is SVGIG (reference sequence). J was trimmed by 6 bases and V by 0 bases; bases with no gene match: 8. The CDR3 covers 14 residues. The CDR3 is CAWSVTQGVSEQYF. DNA for the CDR3: TGTGCCTGGAGTGTAACCCAGGGGGTATCCGAGCAGTACTTC.